These 3 T cell receptor beta chains were all obtained from the same sample, sequenced in a study of T cells in Graves' hyperthyroidism and ophthalmopathy (dated by TCRdb to the late 2010s). Receptors were amplified or captured by multiplex PCR. The run used an Illumina HiSeq 2000. TCR beta CDR3 regions were amplified from RNA transcripts. The TCR CDR3 was subjected to a first round of RT-PCR using the HTBI primer set and the Qiagen OneStep RT-PCR kit. The raw public data were reprocessed by TCRdb itself: fastp quality trimming at Q25, MiXCR clonotype calling, in-frame beta chains only. Rows are unified per CDR3 protein, each entry keeping the most common DNA and genes. The sample table lists 620,000 or so distinct CDR3 sequences, about 14% of them with a count of one. The leading ten clones occupy under 15% of the sample. Material for sequencing was blood. Receptors were obtained from a woman aged 45-65 years with Graves' ophthalmopathy.

This clonotype was counted at least ten times. The chain uses TRBV6-2 or TRBV6-3 and TRBJ2-1; 7 positions agree with TRBD1. The CDR3 has 14 amino acids. The ends lost 6 bases at V and 8 bases at J; junction bases unmatched: 10. The germline V gene encodes CDR1 MNHEY and CDR2 SVGEGT. CDR3: CASRPTGNRDEQFF. The CDR3 DNA reads TGTGCCAGCAGGCCGACAGGGAATCGGGATGAGCAGTTCTTC.

This clonotype was counted ten times or more. V and J are TRBV10-3 and TRBJ2-7; the match to TRBD2 covers 8 bases. This CDR3 is built from 15 residues. Trimming cost V 3 bases and J 6 bases; bases outside gene matches: 10. The V gene's germline CDR1 is ENHRY and CDR2 SYGVKD. CDR3 in amino acids: CAISESSAGVGEQYF. The CDR3 bases are TGTGCCATCAGTGAAAGTTCAGCGGGAGTCGGCGAGCAGTACTTC.

This clonotype was counted only a few times. This chain joins TRBV24-1 and TRBJ2-1, with 8 bases matching TRBD2. The junction had 12 bases not matched to a gene; V was cut back by 6 bases and J by 0 bases. The CDR3 runs to 18 residues. Looked up from germline, CDR1 is KGHDR and CDR2 is SFDVKD. The CDR3 sequence: CATSTRRLAGSSYNEQFF. CDR3 in DNA: TGTGCCACCAGTACCCGGCGGCTAGCGGGCAGCTCCTACAATGAGCAGTTCTTC.